Shown below are 30 T cell receptor beta chains from a single sample sequenced in a study of blood T cell repertoires in COVID-19. Only in-frame clones appear in the TCRdb table, and some are missing; sequencing was by immunoSEQ multiplex PCR. In the table there are about 160,000 clones, 85% to 95% of which are singletons. The sequencing sample was made of peripheral blood. Source of these receptors: an older woman with COVID-19, enrolled during active disease.

This clone turned up a few times. The rearrangement links TRBV6-6 to TRBJ1-5; 7 nucleotides line up with TRBD1. CDR3 length equals 14 residues. V gave up 4 bases and J gave up 11 bases; unmatched junction bases: 11. Germline assignment: CDR1 MNHNY and CDR2 SVGAGI (reference sequence). CDR3 nucleotides: TGTGCCAGCAGTTTAGGACAGGCTCCAAGGTCCCAGCATTTT. This translates into CASSLGQAPRSQHF.

This sequence joins TRBV4-2 and TRBJ2-1; D is perhaps TRBD2 (5 bases). Germline-derived CDR1 and CDR2 are LGHNA and YNFKEQ. V was trimmed by 0 bases and J by 9 bases, leaving 9 bases between them. The CDR3 loop spans 13 amino acids. CDR3 DNA: TGTGCCAGCAGCCAAGATTGGAGGTCTGAGCAGTTCTTC. This sequence encodes CASSQDWRSEQFF.

The V and J genes are TRBV7-3 and TRBJ2-5; 12 bases match TRBD2. Trimming at V came to 5 bases and at J to 2 bases, leaving 6 bases not matched to a gene. Germline values: CDR1 SGHTA, CDR2 FQGTGA. The CDR3 has 16 residues. The CDR3 coding sequence is TGTGCCAGCAGCCCGACTAGCGGGGGCGCGCAAGAGACCCAGTACTTC. Translation gives CASSPTSGGAQETQYF. Using reference TRBV7-3 and TRBJ2-5 for the parts outside the CDR3, the full variable domain is GAGVSQTPSNKVTEKGKYVELRCDPISGHTALYWYRQSLGQGPEFLIYFQGTGAADDSGLPNDRFFAVRPEGSVSTLKIQRTERGDSAVYLCASSPTSGGAQETQYFGPGTRLLVL.

The chain has TRBV7-9 and TRBJ2-7, with unresolved D. Germline V CDR1 and CDR2: SEHNR, FQNEAQ (reference sequence). This CDR3 region has 13 residues. V dropped 5 bases and J dropped 2 bases, with 10 bases sitting between them. The CDR3 loop reads CASSPPQTYEQYF. The CDR3 bases are TGTGCCAGCAGCCCACCCCAGACCTACGAGCAGTACTTC.

This clone has more than one count but fewer than ten. The CDR3 loop reads CASSYRGTDTQYF. The CDR3 DNA sequence: TGTGCCAGCTCGTACAGGGGTACAGATACGCAGTATTTT. J is TRBJ2-3 and V is TRBV12-3 or TRBV12-4, with 7 nucleotides matching TRBD1. The CDR3 is 13 amino acids. Trimming removed 8 bases from V and 3 bases from J; junction bases left unmatched: 5.

As to this clone: At one boundary the junction diverges from the germline segment, which might be a read error. The genes are TRBV2 and TRBJ2-3; tentatively, D is TRBD2 (6 bases). The CDR3 is made up of 12 amino acids. Per the germline V gene, CDR1 is SNHLY and CDR2 is FYNNEI. In DNA, the CDR3 is TGTGCCAGCAGTGGACTAGAGGATATGCAGTATTTT. Protein sequence: CASSGLEDMQYF.

The chain carries TRBV18 and TRBJ1-2; 7 positions agree with TRBD1. The CDR3 sequence is 15 residues long. In germline, CDR1 is KGHSH, CDR2 LQKENI. V was pared by 2 bases and J by 12 bases, with 15 bases of the junction left unmatched. Here the CDR3 DNA reads TGTGCCAGCTCACCAGATTCCGGGACAGAGAAACTCGACACCTTC. This gives the protein CASSPDSGTEKLDTF. Variable domain in full (rest from reference TRBV18 and TRBJ1-2): NAGVMQNPRHLVRRRGQEARLRCSPMKGHSHVYWYRQLPEEGLKFMVYLQKENIIDESGMPKERFSAEFPKEGPSILRIQQVVRGDSAAYFCASSPDSGTEKLDTFGSGTRLTVV.

The chain joins TRBV19 to TRBJ1-1, with no clear D. CDR3 size: 14 residues. The V gene lost 3 bases and the J gene lost 7 bases, with 15 bases spanning the gap. The germline CDR1 and CDR2 sequences are LNHDA and SQIVND (reference sequence). Here the CDR3 reads CASSIGGPVLEAFF. CDR3 sequence (DNA): TGTGCCAGTAGTATTGGTGGTCCGGTGCTTGAAGCTTTCTTT.

J is TRBJ2-6 and V is TRBV7-2; D unclear. The CDR3 totals 16 residues. The V gene lost 4 bases and the J gene lost 1 base, with 11 bases spanning the gap. Germline V gives CDR1 SGHTA, CDR2 FQGNSA. DNA of the CDR3: TGTGCCAGCAGCTATTCGGCCGGGTCTGGGGCCAACGTCCTGACTTTC. It translates to CASSYSAGSGANVLTF.

CDR3 sequence reads: CASSSMGGGTQETQYF. The CDR3 DNA reads TGTGCCAGCAGCTCCATGGGGGGGGGAACCCAAGAGACCCAGTACTTC. The chain is built from TRBV7-9 and TRBJ2-5; 7 bases are shared with TRBD2. J was trimmed by 1 base and V by 4 bases; bases with no gene match: 9. In germline, CDR1 is SEHNR, CDR2 FQNEAQ (reference sequence). This CDR3 contains 16 residues.

This sequence joins TRBV18 and TRBJ2-7; D not resolved. Trimming pared 7 bases from V and 3 bases from J, leaving 13 bases between. This CDR3 is built from 13 residues. Germline CDR1 and CDR2: KGHSH and LQKENI. The CDR3 here is CASYSPQVYEQYF. CDR3 bases: TGTGCCAGCTATTCCCCTCAGGTCTACGAGCAGTACTTC. Supplemented by reference TRBV18 and TRBJ2-7, the full variable domain reads NAGVMQNPRHLVRRRGQEARLRCSPMKGHSHVYWYRQLPEEGLKFMVYLQKENIIDESGMPKERFSAEFPKEGPSILRIQQVVRGDSAAYFCASYSPQVYEQYFGPGTRLTVT.

The CDR3 nucleotides read TGTGCCAGCAGCCAATATTCAGGTAACAACTATGGCTACACCTTC. This codes for CASSQYSGNNYGYTF. The chain couples TRBV3-1 (or the pseudogene TRBV3-2) to TRBJ1-2; no reliable D call. Trimming cost V 2 bases and J 2 bases, with 12 bases left between them. Germline V CDR1 and CDR2: LGHDT, YNNKEL (reference sequence). The CDR3 has 15 residues.

The CDR3 sequence is CASSSTPGTGFQPQHF. The CDR3 DNA reads TGTGCCAGCAGTTCTACTCCCGGGACAGGGTTTCAGCCCCAGCATTTT. The chain joins TRBV28 to TRBJ1-5; TRBD1 matches 9 bases. The V and J ends lost 4 bases and 6 bases, in that order; junction bases with no gene match: 10. The CDR3 length is 16 residues. The germline CDR1 and CDR2 sequences are MDHEN and SYDVKM.

The chain carries TRBV4-2 and TRBJ1-1, with D maybe TRBD1 (5 bases). This CDR3 has 15 residues. The V gene lost 5 bases and the J gene lost 0 bases, with 13 bases spanning the gap. Germline V gives CDR1 LGHNA, CDR2 YNFKEQ. Here the CDR3 DNA reads TGTGCCAGCAGCATCGATGGGGCTATGAACACTGAAGCTTTCTTT. This sequence encodes CASSIDGAMNTEAFF.

The chain uses TRBV19 and TRBJ2-2, with TRBD1 identical over 11 bases. Losses at the gene ends were 7 bases for V and 4 bases for J; bases not matched to a gene: 14. This CDR3 is built from 18 residues. CDR1 and CDR2 (germline): LNHDA, SQIVND (reference sequence). CDR3 protein: CASTIIPGQGAGTGELFF. In DNA, the CDR3 is TGTGCCAGTACCATCATCCCCGGACAGGGGGCCGGCACCGGGGAGCTGTTTTTT.

This clone was seen once. This rearrangement joins TRBV4-3 to TRBJ1-5; D unresolved. CDR1 is LGHNA and CDR2 is YSLEER in the germline V gene. Trimming took off 3 bases at V and 4 bases at J, with 10 bases between the two ends. The CDR3 spans 14 residues. The CDR3: CASSQRRTNQPQHF. DNA of the CDR3: TGCGCCAGCAGCCAGAGACGGACTAATCAGCCCCAGCATTTT.

V gene TRBV9 combines with J gene TRBJ2-1, with TRBD2 identical over 16 bases. The CDR3 length is 18 residues. Germline-derived CDR1 and CDR2 are SGDLS and YYNGEE. V lost 0 bases, J lost 8 bases, and 8 bases stayed unmatched. The CDR3 nucleotides are TGTGCCAGCAGCGTAGATCAGGGACTAGCGGGGGGGGCCGATGAGCAGTTCTTC. Its protein is CASSVDQGLAGGADEQFF.

The genes are TRBV27 and TRBJ2-2; 9 positions match TRBD1. The CDR3 is made up of 16 amino acids. From germline, CDR1 is MNHEY and CDR2 SMNVEV (reference sequence). V gave up 0 bases and J gave up 8 bases; unmatched junction bases: 7. The CDR3 loop is CASSLSTGGARGELFF. In DNA form, the CDR3 reads TGTGCCAGCAGTTTATCAACAGGGGGCGCGAGGGGGGAGCTGTTTTTT.

The CDR3 sequence: CASSLIGGDQETQYF. The CDR3 DNA sequence: TGTGCCAGCAGCTTAATCGGGGGAGACCAAGAGACCCAGTACTTC. The genes are TRBV7-3 and TRBJ2-5, with D perhaps TRBD2 (6 bases). The CDR3 consists of 15 residues. V lost 1 base to trimming and J lost 0 bases, with 9 bases between them. Germline CDR1 reads SGHTA; CDR2 reads FQGTGA. Full variable domain (outside the CDR3, taken from reference TRBV7-3 and TRBJ2-5): GAGVSQTPSNKVTEKGKYVELRCDPISGHTALYWYRQSLGQGPEFLIYFQGTGAADDSGLPNDRFFAVRPEGSVSTLKIQRTERGDSAVYLCASSLIGGDQETQYFGPGTRLLVL.

V is TRBV27 and J is TRBJ2-7, with TRBD1 identical over 8 bases. V was pared by 6 bases and J by 5 bases, with 12 bases of the junction left unmatched. The CDR3 is 15 amino acids. CDR1 MNHEY and CDR2 SMNVEV come from the germline V gene (reference sequence). Here the CDR3 DNA reads TGTGCCAGCAGCAAAGGGACAGGCCCATCAAACGAGCAGTACTTC. Its translation: CASSKGTGPSNEQYF.

The chain carries TRBV29-1 and TRBJ1-4; a possible D gene is TRBD1 (5 bases). This CDR3 comprises 11 residues. V dropped 4 bases and J dropped 10 bases, with 10 bases sitting between them. In germline, CDR1 is SQVTM, CDR2 ANQGSEA. CDR3 DNA: TGCAGCGTTGGCAGGGAAGGAAAACTGTTTTTT. Translating gives CSVGREGKLFF.

In DNA form, the CDR3 reads TGTGCCAGCTCAGGGACAGATTACTATGGCTACACCTTC. Protein sequence: CASSGTDYYGYTF. The V gene is TRBV18, the J gene TRBJ1-2; TRBD1 matches at 7 bases. Germline CDR1 and CDR2: KGHSH and LQKENI. Unmatched junction bases numbered 3, after V lost 5 bases and J lost 3 bases. The CDR3 consists of 13 residues.

This clone was seen a single time. The chain combines TRBV30 with TRBJ1-6; perhaps TRBD1 as D (5 bases). V was clipped by 4 bases and J by 8 bases, with 12 bases between them. The germline gives CDR1 GTSNPN, CDR2 SVGIG (reference sequence). The CDR3 has 13 residues. DNA for the CDR3: TGTGCCTGGAAACAGGACGCCGATTCACCCCTCCACTTT. Its translation is CAWKQDADSPLHF.

The chain joins TRBV9 to TRBJ1-3, with TRBD1 as a possible D gene (6 bases). This CDR3 contains 13 residues. The V and J ends lost 0 bases and 8 bases respectively, with 9 bases between them. Germline V gene sequence: CDR1 SGDLS, CDR2 YYNGEE. CDR3 coding DNA: TGTGCCAGCAGCGTAGAAGGGGGACACACCATATATTTT. Translation gives CASSVEGGHTIYF.

V gene TRBV3-1 (or the pseudogene TRBV3-2) combines with J gene TRBJ1-4; the match to TRBD1 covers 7 bases. V gave up 6 bases and J gave up 3 bases; unmatched junction bases: 7. This CDR3 contains 15 residues. CDR1 is LGHDT, CDR2 YNNKEL, per germline (reference sequence). CDR3 coding DNA: TGTGCCAGCAGACAGAGACAGGGAGCTAATGAAAAACTGTTTTTT. Translating gives CASRQRQGANEKLFF.

The CDR3 region has the DNA TGTGCCACCAGCAGAGAACTGAGCACAGATACGCAGTATTTT. Residues: CATSRELSTDTQYF. The V gene is TRBV15, the J gene TRBJ2-3; D gene ambiguous. There are 14 residues in the CDR3. In germline, CDR1 is LNHNV, CDR2 YYDKDF (reference sequence). V lost 0 bases and J lost 0, with 4 bases in between.

V usage is TRBV30 and J usage is TRBJ1-1, with TRBD1 identical over 9 bases. The V gene end was trimmed by 6 bases and the J gene end by 1 base; junction bases not matched to a gene: 6. This CDR3 has 14 residues. Germline V gene data show CDR1 as GTSNPN and CDR2 as SVGIG (reference sequence). The chain's CDR3 is CACQQGARNTEAFF. The CDR3 DNA follows: TGTGCCTGCCAACAGGGGGCGAGGAACACTGAAGCTTTCTTT. Drawing the rest from reference TRBV30 and TRBJ1-1, the complete variable domain is SQTIHQWPATLVQPVGSPLSLECTVEGTSNPNLYWYRQAAGRGLQLLFYSVGIGQISSEVPQNLSASRPQDRQFILSSKKLLLSDSGFYLCACQQGARNTEAFFGQGTRLTVV.

The V and J genes are TRBV29-1 and TRBJ2-1, with a tentative D call TRBD1 (6 bases). The CDR3 runs to 12 residues. Between the trimmed V and J ends, which lost 7 bases and 2 bases, there was a span of 9 bases. Germline-derived CDR1 and CDR2 are SQVTM and ANQGSEA. CDR3 nucleotide sequence: TGCAGCGCCCGGACAGCCTACAATGAGCAGTTCTTC. As protein: CSARTAYNEQFF.

The genes are TRBV25-1 and TRBJ1-1; a possible D gene is TRBD1 (6 bases). This CDR3 is built from 18 residues. Germline V CDR1 and CDR2: MGHDK, SYGVNS. Trimming shortened V by 1 base and J by 1 base, and 19 bases separated the two germline ends. The CDR3 loop reads CASSELRSGVVGNTEAFF. The CDR3 nucleotides are TGTGCCAGCAGTGAATTGAGGTCAGGGGTAGTTGGGAACACTGAAGCTTTCTTT.

This chain uses TRBV20-1 with TRBJ2-2; 10 bases map to TRBD2. The CDR3 extends over 15 amino acids. CDR1 and CDR2 from the germline V gene are DFQATT and SNEGSKA (reference sequence). The V and J ends lost 3 bases and 4 bases, in that order; junction bases with no gene match: 5. Here the CDR3 reads CSASSGGPGTGELFF. The CDR3 bases are TGCAGTGCTAGTAGCGGGGGGCCGGGCACCGGGGAGCTGTTTTTT.